Each of the 19 T cell receptor beta chains below was sequenced from the same sample in a study of blood T cell repertoires in COVID-19 (dated by TCRdb to 2019 to 2021). Receptor amplification or capture employed the immunoSEQ multiplex PCR assay. TCRdb stores this immuneACCESS table with in-frame sequences only. Part of the clones is absent; in the studies checked, under half of the shortfall reflects unresolved V genes, and no reason is known for the rest. Within this sample are hundreds of thousands of clones, with 75% to 90% of them counted one time only. The top ten clonotypes cover roughly 3.9% of the sample. Source material: peripheral blood. All receptors derive from a woman aged 18 to 35 with acute or convalescent COVID-19.

This clone has only one observation. The chain is built from TRBV13 and TRBJ2-7; D possibly corresponds to TRBD1 (6 bases). The ends were cut back, 5 bases at V and 5 bases at J, with 19 bases in the middle. The CDR3 spans 15 residues. Germline V gene lookup returns CDR1 PRHDT and CDR2 FYEKMQ (reference sequence). In DNA, the CDR3 is TGTGCCAGCAGCGGGACCGGGACACCGGTAAACGAGCAGTACTTC. It specifies CASSGTGTPVNEQYF. The variable domain in full, with the rest retrieved from reference TRBV13 and TRBJ2-7, is AAGVIQSPRHLIKEKRETATLKCYPIPRHDTVYWYQQGPGQDPQFLISFYEKMQSDKGSIPDRFSAQQFSDYHSELNMSSLELGDSALYFCASSGTGTPVNEQYFGPGTRLTVT.

This clone was counted a few times. This chain joins TRBV5-1 and TRBJ1-3; D may be TRBD1 (5 bases). V gave up 4 bases and J gave up 0 bases, with 17 bases separating them. The germline gives CDR1 SGHRS, CDR2 YFSETQ. This CDR3 is 17 amino acids long. In DNA form, the CDR3 reads TGCGCCAGCAGCCCCGGACCGGGACTGTTCTCTGGAAACACCATATATTTT. This translates into CASSPGPGLFSGNTIYF.

V and J are TRBV7-9 and TRBJ1-5; D unresolved. CDR1 and CDR2 (germline): SEHNR, FQNEAQ (reference sequence). The V gene lost 1 base and the J gene lost 6 bases, with 16 bases spanning the gap. The CDR3 runs to 16 residues. This CDR3 is CASSLVTAEWCQPQHF. The CDR3 nucleotides are TGTGCCAGCAGCTTAGTAACTGCTGAATGGTGTCAGCCCCAGCATTTT.

The gene calls are TRBV3-1 (or the pseudogene TRBV3-2) and TRBJ1-1, with TRBD1 as a possible D gene (6 bases). The germline V gene has CDR1 LGHDT and CDR2 YNNKEL (reference sequence). V was clipped by 4 bases and J by 1 base, with 10 bases between them. CDR3 length: 14 amino acids. The CDR3 loop reads CASSRQGGNTEAFF. Here the CDR3 DNA reads TGTGCCAGCAGCCGTCAAGGGGGGAACACTGAAGCTTTCTTT.

The V call is TRBV10-1, the J call TRBJ1-6, with no clear D. Germline loops: CDR1 WNHNN, CDR2 SYGVQD (reference sequence). The CDR3 runs to 14 residues. V lost 5 bases and J 5 bases, leaving 10 bases between the germline ends. CDR3 nucleotides: TGCGCCAGCAGTTACCGAGGAAATAATTCACCCCTCCACTTT. Translating gives CASSYRGNNSPLHF.

The chain combines TRBV11-2 with TRBJ1-2; 7 nucleotides line up with TRBD1. Germline V gene sequence: CDR1 SGHAT, CDR2 FQNNGV. The CDR3 has 14 residues. Trimming cost V 6 bases and J 4 bases; bases outside gene matches: 8. This CDR3 reads CASSSNRGLYGYTF. In DNA, the CDR3 is TGTGCCAGCAGTTCTAACAGGGGACTCTATGGCTACACCTTC.

This clone was detected only a few times. The gene calls are TRBV15 and TRBJ1-2, with D possibly TRBD1 on 6 matching bases. The V end was cut by 8 bases, the J end by 3 bases, with 16 bases between. Germline V gene data show CDR1 as LNHNV and CDR2 as YYDKDF (reference sequence). The CDR3 extends over 14 amino acids. CDR3 protein: CATHAGDQDYGYTF. For the CDR3, the DNA is TGTGCCACCCATGCAGGGGACCAAGACTATGGCTACACCTTC.

The J gene is TRBJ1-6, the V gene TRBV5-1; D gene ambiguous. V was cut by 0 bases and J by 4 bases, with 5 bases left in between. This CDR3 region has 14 residues. Per germline, CDR1 SGHRS and CDR2 YFSETQ. This CDR3 reads CASSLEQYNSPLHF. The CDR3 nucleotides read TGCGCCAGCAGCTTGGAACAGTATAATTCACCCCTCCACTTT.

The chain recombines TRBV27 with TRBJ2-2, with D unresolved. Trimming stripped 6 bases from V and 1 base from J, with 18 bases between. Germline CDR1 MNHEY, CDR2 SMNVEV (reference sequence). The CDR3 covers 17 residues. CDR3: CASRPALRLWNTGELFF. DNA for the CDR3: TGTGCCAGCAGGCCAGCCCTGCGGCTATGGAACACCGGGGAGCTGTTTTTT.

V is TRBV2 and J is TRBJ1-1; D may be TRBD1 (5 bases). The length of the CDR3 is 12 residues. The ends were cut back, 8 bases at V and 3 bases at J, with 10 bases in the middle. Germline V CDR1 and CDR2: SNHLY, FYNNEI. CDR3 nucleotide sequence: TGTGCCAGCGGGAGGGGTCACACTGAAGCTTTCTTT. Its translation is CASGRGHTEAFF.

The chain couples TRBV9 to TRBJ2-7; tentative D call: TRBD1 (5 bases). The germline CDR1 and CDR2 sequences are SGDLS and YYNGEE. V dropped 0 bases and J dropped 5 bases, with 9 bases sitting between them. The CDR3 is 13 residues long. CDR3 loop: CASSVVSRDEQYF. CDR3 nucleotides: TGTGCCAGCAGCGTAGTGTCCAGGGACGAGCAGTACTTC.

This chain joins TRBV21-1 and TRBJ2-2; the D call TRBD1 from the table was never checked on the DNA. TRBV21-1 is labeled a pseudogene. This CDR3 has 16 residues. The CDR3 protein is CASSRRTGGNTGELFF. In DNA, the CDR3 is TGTGCCAGCAGCCGTCGGACAGGGGGAAACACCGGGGAGCTGTTTTTT.

The chain combines TRBV3-1 (or the pseudogene TRBV3-2) with TRBJ2-3; possibly TRBD2 for D (6 bases). The CDR3 is made up of 14 amino acids. From germline, CDR1 is LGHDT and CDR2 YNNKEL (reference sequence). Trimming left V 7 bases short and J 4 bases short, with 15 bases between. The CDR3 sequence: CASTLLATPDTQYF. The DNA of the CDR3 is TGTGCCAGCACCTTGCTAGCGACCCCAGATACGCAGTATTTT.

This chain uses TRBV2 with TRBJ2-1, with a tentative D call TRBD2 (5 bases). Germline assignment: CDR1 SNHLY and CDR2 FYNNEI. V lost 3 bases, J lost 12 bases, and 15 bases lay in between. CDR3 length: 13 residues. The chain's CDR3 is CASSDDSPLGQFF. The CDR3 DNA reads TGTGCCAGCAGTGACGATAGCCCACTAGGGCAGTTCTTC.

V is TRBV6-5 and J is TRBJ2-1; 11 bases align to TRBD1. Germline V gene lookup returns CDR1 MNHEY and CDR2 SVGAGI. After removal of 4 bases from V and 5 bases from J, the junction contained 4 bases not matched to a gene. The CDR3 extends over 15 amino acids. This CDR3 is CASSSGTGGDNEQFF. The DNA of the CDR3 is TGTGCCAGCAGTTCCGGGACAGGGGGGGACAATGAGCAGTTCTTC.

The table lists this clone with a count of one. This rearrangement joins TRBV5-1 to TRBJ2-1; 8 bases align to TRBD2. Germline lookup yields CDR1 SGHRS and CDR2 YFSETQ. This CDR3 is 15 amino acids long. V shed 4 bases and J 5 bases; nucleotides not matched to a gene: 8. The CDR3 region is CASSTGTRGNNEQFF. DNA for the CDR3: TGCGCCAGCAGCACCGGGACTAGGGGGAACAATGAGCAGTTCTTC.

This sequence joins TRBV7-2 and TRBJ1-4; D is uncertain. The CDR3 is 16 amino acids. Germline assignment: CDR1 SGHTA and CDR2 FQGNSA. Trimming left V 5 bases short and J 2 bases short, with 15 bases between. CDR3 protein: CASSPRARTTNEKLFF. In DNA, the CDR3 is TGTGCCAGCAGCCCGAGGGCCCGGACCACTAATGAAAAACTGTTTTTT.

The chain is built from TRBV5-1 and TRBJ1-2; D not resolved. V was cut by 9 bases and J by 6 bases, with 15 bases left in between. The germline CDR1 and CDR2 sequences are SGHRS and YFSETQ. This CDR3 comprises 12 residues. This CDR3 reads CATDGRGNGYTF. Here the CDR3 DNA reads TGCGCCACCGACGGCCGCGGGAATGGCTACACCTTC.

The chain combines TRBV7-9 with TRBJ1-2, with D possibly matching TRBD1 (5 bases). Germline V gene lookup returns CDR1 SEHNR and CDR2 FQNEAQ (reference sequence). The CDR3 has 14 residues. Trimming removed 2 bases from V and 6 bases from J, with 13 bases in between. CDR3 in amino acids: CASSLNAPGNGYTF. The DNA for the CDR3 is TGTGCCAGCAGCTTAAATGCTCCAGGGAATGGCTACACCTTC. Supplemented by reference TRBV7-9 and TRBJ1-2, the full variable domain reads DTGVSQNPRHKITKRGQNVTFRCDPISEHNRLYWYRQTLGQGPEFLTYFQNEAQLEKSRLLSDRFSAERPKGSFSTLEIQRTEQGDSAMYLCASSLNAPGNGYTFGSGTRLTVV.